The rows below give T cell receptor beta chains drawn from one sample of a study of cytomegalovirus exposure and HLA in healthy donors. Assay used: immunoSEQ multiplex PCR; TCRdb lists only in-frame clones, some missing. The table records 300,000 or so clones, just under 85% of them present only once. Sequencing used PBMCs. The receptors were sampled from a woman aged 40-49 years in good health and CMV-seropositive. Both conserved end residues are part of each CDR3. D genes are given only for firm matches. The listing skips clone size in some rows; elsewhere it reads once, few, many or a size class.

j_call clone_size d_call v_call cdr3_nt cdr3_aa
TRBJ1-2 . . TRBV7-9 TGTGCCAGCAGCTTCGATGGCTACACCTTC CASSFDGYTF
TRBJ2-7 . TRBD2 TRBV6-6 TGTGCCAGCAGTTACTCGACCTCCAGCGGGGCCCACGAGCAGTACTTC CASSYSTSSGAHEQYF
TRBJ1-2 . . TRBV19 TGTGCCAGTAGCGGCGACAGGATCTATGGCTACACCTTC CASSGDRIYGYTF
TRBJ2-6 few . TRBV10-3 TGTGCCATCAGTGAGACAGGGCCCCACGCCAACGTCCTGACTTTC CAISETGPHANVLTF
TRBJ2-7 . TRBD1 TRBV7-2 TGTGCCAGCAGCTTAATCGGGACAGGGGGCGGCGGCTACGAGCAGTACTTC CASSLIGTGGGGYEQYF
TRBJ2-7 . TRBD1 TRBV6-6 TGTGCCAGCAGTTACTCCCCCGACAGGGTGAAGTACTTC CASSYSPDRVKYF
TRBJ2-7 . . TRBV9 TGTGCCAGCAGCGCTAGTTGGTCGGTATTATACGAGCAGTACTTC CASSASWSVLYEQYF
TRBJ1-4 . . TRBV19 TGTGCCAGTAGTATATTAACAGGGCTTGGAGGCGAAAAACTGTTTTTT CASSILTGLGGEKLFF
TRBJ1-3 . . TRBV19 TGTGCCAGTACGGGGGGCGCCGTCGGAAACACCATATATTTT CASTGGAVGNTIYF
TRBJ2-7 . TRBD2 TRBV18 TGTGCCAGCTCTCCTACCGCGGGAGACCGCTACGAGCAGTACTTC CASSPTAGDRYEQYF
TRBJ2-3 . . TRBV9 TGTGCCAGCAGCGTACTAGCAAGGACAGATACGCAGTATTTT CASSVLARTDTQYF
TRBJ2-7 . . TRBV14 TGTGCCAGCAGCCAAGCGGCCTACGAGCAGTACTTC CASSQAAYEQYF
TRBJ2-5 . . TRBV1 TGCACCAGCAGCATAGGGGACAGGGGGGGGAAGGAGACCCAGTACTTC CTSSIGDRGGKETQYF
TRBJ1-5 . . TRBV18 TGTGCCAGCTCACCGGGCTCCGGCCGGCCCCAGCATTTT CASSPGSGRPQHF
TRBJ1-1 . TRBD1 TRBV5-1 TGCGCCAGCAGCCCCTGGACAGGGAGGGATACTGAAGCTTTCTTT CASSPWTGRDTEAFF
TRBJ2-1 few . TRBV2 TGTGCCAGCCCTTCTGGCGGCCATTCGACCTACAATGAGCAGTTCTTC CASPSGGHSTYNEQFF
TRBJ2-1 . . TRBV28 TGTGCCAGCCCGAGTCGGGACAATGAGCAGTTCTTC CASPSRDNEQFF
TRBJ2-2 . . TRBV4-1 TGCGCCAGCAGCCAAGATCCGAGAACGAGGGATGTTCGGACCGGGGAGCTGTTTTTT CASSQDPRTRDVRTGELFF
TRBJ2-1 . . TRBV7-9 TGTGCCAGCGGTAGCTATCGGGGAGCCTACAATGAGCAGTTCTTC CASGSYRGAYNEQFF
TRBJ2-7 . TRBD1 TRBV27 TGTGCCAGCAGCCCGACAGGGTTCTACGAGCAGTACTTC CASSPTGFYEQYF
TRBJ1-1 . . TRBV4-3 TGCGCCAGCAGCCAAGATCTGTGGGGGGTGAACACTGAAGCTTTCTTT CASSQDLWGVNTEAFF
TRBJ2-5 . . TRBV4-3 TGCGCCAGCAGCCAAGCTTCCCAAGAGACCCAGTACTTC CASSQASQETQYF
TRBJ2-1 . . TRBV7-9 TGTGCCAGCACCCTCGGACTTTCCGAGGATGAGCAGTTCTTC CASTLGLSEDEQFF
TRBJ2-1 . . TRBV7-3 TGTGCCAGCAGCTTAACGCGTAGGGAGAGCTCCTACAATGAGCAGTTCTTC CASSLTRRESSYNEQFF
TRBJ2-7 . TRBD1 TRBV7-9 TGTGCCAGCAGCCGCGGACAGGGCAAGGGGTACGAGCAGTACTTC CASSRGQGKGYEQYF
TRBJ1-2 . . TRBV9 TGTGCCAGCAGCGTACAATCAGGGAACTATGGCTACACCTTC CASSVQSGNYGYTF
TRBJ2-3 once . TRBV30 TGTGCCTGGAATATGAGACAGGCCGGAGCAGATACGCAGTATTTT CAWNMRQAGADTQYF
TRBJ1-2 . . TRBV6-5 TGTGCCAGCAGCCGAGGAGTAAACTATGGCTACACCTTC CASSRGVNYGYTF
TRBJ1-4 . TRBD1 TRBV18 TGTGCCAGCTCACCACCTTCGGACAGGGGTGAAAAACTGTTTTTT CASSPPSDRGEKLFF
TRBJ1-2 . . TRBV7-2 TGTGCCAGCAGCTTATTGGACAGCTATGGCTACACCTTC CASSLLDSYGYTF
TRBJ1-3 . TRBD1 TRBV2 TGTGCCAGCAGTGTGGGACAGAGTGACGGAAACACCATATATTTT CASSVGQSDGNTIYF
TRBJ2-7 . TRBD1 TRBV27 TGTGCCAGCAGCCCGGGACAGGGATTCCACGAGCAGTACTTC CASSPGQGFHEQYF
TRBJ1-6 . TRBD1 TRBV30 TGTGCCTGGAGCCCTGACAGGGGGGGTTCACCCCTCCACTTT CAWSPDRGGSPLHF
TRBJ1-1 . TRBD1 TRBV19 TGTGCCAGTAGTCCCCGACAGGGGATGAACACTGAAGCTTTCTTT CASSPRQGMNTEAFF
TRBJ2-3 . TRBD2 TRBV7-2 TGTGCCAGCAGCTCTGGACTAGCGGGAGTGTTAGATACGCAGTATTTT CASSSGLAGVLDTQYF
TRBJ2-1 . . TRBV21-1 TGTGCCAGCACTAAAGGTGGGACTAGCGGGAGTTGGTTCTTC CASTKGGTSGSWFF
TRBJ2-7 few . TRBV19 TGTGCCACTTCCCCCTTCCCGGGATACGAGCAGTACTTC CATSPFPGYEQYF
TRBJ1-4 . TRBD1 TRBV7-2 TGTGCCAGCAGCCCCGGGACAGGGGGGCCAGAAAATGAAAAACTGTTTTTT CASSPGTGGPENEKLFF
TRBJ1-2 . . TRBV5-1 TGCGCCAGCAGCTCGGAGGACCGACGATATGGCTACACCTTC CASSSEDRRYGYTF
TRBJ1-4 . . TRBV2 TGTGCCAGCACACCGGACATTAATGAAAAACTGTTTTTT CASTPDINEKLFF
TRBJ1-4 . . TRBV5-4 TGTGCCAGCAGCTTGGAGGCGACACCTAAACTGTTTTTT CASSLEATPKLFF
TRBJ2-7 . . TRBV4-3 TGCGCCAGCAGCCAAGATTCTTCCTCCTACGAGCAGTACTTC CASSQDSSSYEQYF
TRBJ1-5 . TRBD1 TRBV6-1 TGTGCCAGCAGGGACAGGGGTCAGCCCCAGCATTTT CASRDRGQPQHF
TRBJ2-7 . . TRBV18 TGTGCCAGCTCACCGGGGGCTAACTACGAGCAGTACTTC CASSPGANYEQYF
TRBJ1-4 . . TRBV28 TGTGCCAGCAGTTCGGCCCCAGGGGCCCGGGGTGAAAAACTGTTTTTT CASSSAPGARGEKLFF
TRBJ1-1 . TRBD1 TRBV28 TGTGCCAGCAGTTTATTCCCCACAGGGGTAAAGGCTGAAGCTTTCTTT CASSLFPTGVKAEAFF
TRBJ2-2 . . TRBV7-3 TGTGCCAGCAGCTCAACCGACAGTTACACCGGGGAGCTGTTTTTT CASSSTDSYTGELFF
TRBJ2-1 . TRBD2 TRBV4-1 TGCGCCAGCAGCCAAGATCCCCCCTCGACTAGCGGGAGGGTTAATGAGCAGTTCTTC CASSQDPPSTSGRVNEQFF
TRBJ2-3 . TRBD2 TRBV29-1 TGCAGCGTGCGGACTAGCGGGAGGTCAGATACGCAGTATTTT CSVRTSGRSDTQYF
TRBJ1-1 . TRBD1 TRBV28 TGTGCCAGCAGTTTGGCGGGACAGCCTGAAGCTTTCTTT CASSLAGQPEAFF
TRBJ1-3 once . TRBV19 TGTGCCAGTACCCCGGAAGCACAGCGAAACACCATATATTTT CASTPEAQRNTIYF
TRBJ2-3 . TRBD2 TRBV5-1 TGCGCCAGCAGTTCATCTGGGGGGGCAGATACGCAGTATTTT CASSSSGGADTQYF
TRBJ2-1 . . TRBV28 TGTGCCATCTTCACTCAGAGGATGAATGAGCAGTTCTTC CAIFTQRMNEQFF
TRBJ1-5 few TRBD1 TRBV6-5 TGTGCCAGCAGTACAGGGGCGGGTGGTCAGCCCCAGCATTTT CASSTGAGGQPQHF
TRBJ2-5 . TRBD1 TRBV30 TGTGCCTGGGGGGGACAGGGGCAAGAGACCCAGTACTTC CAWGGQGQETQYF
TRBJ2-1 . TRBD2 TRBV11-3 TGTGCCAGCAGCTTCGGCCTAGCGGGAGTAAATGAGCAGTTCTTC CASSFGLAGVNEQFF
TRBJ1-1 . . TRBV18 TGTGCCAGCTCACAGGGAGAGCCTGAAGCTTTCTTT CASSQGEPEAFF